This T cell receptor beta chain was sequenced in a study of regulatory T cells in long-lasting Graves disease. Building of the TCR beta libraries involved iRepertoire HTBI primers and Arm-PCR of CDR3 regions. TCRdb independently ran MiXCR on the multiplex PCR reads; one entry per CDR3 protein. This sample yields roughly 250,000 distinct CDR3 sequences, of which 15% to 20% are seen a single time; less than 15% belongs to the top ten. The trim removed 1 base at V and 0 bases at J, leaving 3 bases unmatched. Germline V gene lookup returns CDR1 LGHNT and CDR2 FRNRAP. This CDR3 is built from 18 residues. This clonotype was counted ten times or more. Its specificity is unknown. Overall study results and limits: Sharing of public clonotypes was greater in persistent patients (more than 2,500) than in new patients (more than 900).

As for time point: newly diagnosed GD, antithyroid drugs for less than 3 months. From RNA extracted from PBMCs, the TCR library was made. The same sample was also used in a study of T cells in Graves' hyperthyroidism and ophthalmopathy. From that study: For ophthalmopathy, model prediction preceded onset by a median about 6.4 months.

This receptor was identified in a young woman with Graves disease. The genes are TRBV12-5 and TRBJ2-3, with 14 bases that match TRBD2. The sequences come from peripheral blood mononuclear cells (PBMCs), collected at new diagnosis, from a patient treated with antithyroid drugs. The CDR3 protein is CASGLGLAGGQSTDTQYF. The CDR3 DNA reads TGTGCTAGTGGTTTGGGACTAGCGGGGGGGCAGAGCACAGATACGCAGTATTTT.